This TCR beta chain comes out of a study of T-cell memory formation after mild COVID-19. Study-level results: SARS-CoV-2 specificity of second-wave clones peaking day 37 was unconfirmed. Clones contracting across day 15 to 85 had a balanced CD4/CD8 profile; later expanding clones leaned CD4+.

Comments on this clonotype: The antigen remains unidentified.

TCR alpha and TCR beta cDNA libraries carrying sample barcodes and UMIs came from 5'RACE with constant-segment primers. TCRdb reprocessed the 5' RACE reads via MiXCR and lists one record per CDR3 protein. The table lists hundreds of thousands of distinct CDR3 sequences, about an eighth of them singletons. The CDR3 runs 16 residues. The V end lost 6 bases, the J end lost 1 base, and 15 bases lay between the germline ends. The chain combines TRBV12-3 or TRBV12-4 with TRBJ2-2; D possibly uses TRBD1 or TRBD2 (5 bases each). The sequence was obtained from a man between 18 and 29 years old who had mild COVID-19 (a few samples of this study predate the infection). Cell type and time point are not known. The sequenced sample was PBMCs or a T cell subset sorted from them (not recorded which). The CDR3 sequence is CASSPRGQMNTGELFF. In DNA form, the CDR3 reads TGTGCCAGCAGCCCCCGGGGCCAGATGAACACCGGGGAGCTGTTTTTT.